This TCR beta chain stems from a study of shared clonotypes between healthy human individuals. Each donor was a Caucasian adult residing in Nashville, Tennessee. Overall study results and limits: Generation of non-shared clonotypes was less probable than generation of clonotypes shared by all four donors. Clonotype sharing across a few donors was observed for 4% to 6.5% of naive CD4 clonotypes.

Between the trimmed V and J ends, which lost 4 bases and 0 bases, there was a span of 15 bases. Germline V lookup: CDR1 MNHGY, CDR2 SAAAGT. There are 16 residues in the CDR3. The deep-level immunoSEQ assay was used. The assay was immunoSEQ multiplex PCR, and TCRdb's table has in-frame clones only and misses some. The data hold roughly 1.4 million clones, with approximately 98.5% observed a single time. Regarding this clone: Its antigen is currently unknown.

V is TRBV6-8 and J is TRBJ2-5; D gene unclear. The source is a young man in good health. The source material was naive CD4+ T cells sorted from blood. The subset denotes: CD45RA+ positively selected. CDR3 coding DNA: TGTGCCAGCAGTTTGACCCTGACCATCTACCAAGAGACCCAGTACTTC. The encoded protein is CASSLTLTIYQETQYF.